Below are 18 T cell receptor beta chains sequenced from a single sample in a study of T cells after yellow fever vaccination. In TCRdb, the 5' RACE reads were re-called with MiXCR into one record per CDR3 protein. The sample holds 500,000 to 650,000 distinct CDR3 sequences, 13% seen once. The sequenced sample was PBMCs, obtained on the day of the yellow fever booster vaccination. These TCRs come from a man younger than 45 who received the YFV17D yellow fever vaccine.

This rearrangement joins TRBV11-3 to TRBJ2-2; 8 bases line up with TRBD2. V lost 0 bases to trimming and J lost 5 bases; unmatched junction nucleotides: 2. The CDR3 extends over 15 amino acids. Germline V gives CDR1 SGHNT, CDR2 YENEEA. Here the CDR3 DNA reads TGTGCCAGCAGCTTAGATGGCGGGAGGACCGGGGAGCTGTTTTTT. It translates to CASSLDGGRTGELFF.

This clonotype was detected only a few times. The V and J genes are TRBV29-1 and TRBJ2-5; 12 bases fit TRBD2. CDR1 and CDR2 (germline): SQVTM, ANQGSEA. The CDR3 runs to 14 residues. The junction had 7 bases not matched to a gene; V was cut back by 5 bases and J by 6 bases. DNA for the CDR3: TGCAGCGTTCTCCGGACTAGCGGGGTTCAGACCCAGTACTTC. The encoded protein is CSVLRTSGVQTQYF.

This chain links TRBV5-5 with TRBJ2-5; 8 nucleotides match TRBD1. With 4 bases clipped from V and 5 bases from J, the junction kept 13 bases outside the gene matches. The CDR3 has 16 residues. Per the germline V gene, CDR1 is SGHKS and CDR2 is YYEKEE (reference sequence). CDR3 region: CASSGTTTGGLETQYF. CDR3 coding DNA: TGTGCCAGCAGCGGCACTACTACAGGGGGGCTGGAGACCCAGTACTTC.

This clonotype was picked up a small number of times. The genes are TRBV25-1 and TRBJ2-5; 10 bases are shared with TRBD1. The CDR3 is 16 amino acids. CDR1 and CDR2 from the germline V gene are MGHDK and SYGVNS. J was trimmed by 5 bases and V by 5 bases; bases with no gene match: 11. The CDR3 spells CASSPTLTGGMETQYF. For the CDR3, the DNA is TGTGCCAGCAGTCCCACCTTGACAGGGGGCATGGAGACCCAGTACTTC.

The chain is built from TRBV24-1 and TRBJ2-5, with 7 bases identical to TRBD2. The length of the CDR3 is 15 residues. Germline assignment: CDR1 KGHDR and CDR2 SFDVKD. The trim removed 7 bases at V and 2 bases at J, leaving 9 bases unmatched. The chain's CDR3 is CATSPGSGAQETQYF. The CDR3 DNA sequence: TGTGCCACCAGCCCGGGGAGCGGGGCACAAGAGACCCAGTACTTC.

This clonotype was counted between two and nine times. The chain combines TRBV7-2 with TRBJ2-1; 8 bases line up with TRBD1. The CDR3 is made up of 15 amino acids. With V trimmed by 5 bases and J by 7 bases, 10 bases remained unmatched. Germline V gene sequence: CDR1 SGHTA, CDR2 FQGNSA. This CDR3 reads CASSDPGQGRNEQFF. CDR3 DNA sequence: TGTGCCAGCAGCGATCCCGGACAGGGAAGAAATGAGCAGTTCTTC.

This clonotype was seen a few times. The gene calls are TRBV10-2 and TRBJ2-7, with D uncertain. Between the trimmed V and J ends, which lost 3 bases and 2 bases, there was a span of 11 bases. CDR1 is WSHSY, CDR2 SAAADI, per germline. This CDR3 contains 14 residues. The CDR3 region is CASSEQSPPYEQYF. CDR3 sequence (DNA): TGCGCCAGCAGTGAACAAAGTCCCCCCTACGAGCAGTACTTC.

There are a few counts of this clonotype. The chain has TRBV27 and TRBJ2-7; D uncertain. There are 13 residues in the CDR3. V gave up 2 bases and J gave up 2 bases, with 7 bases separating them. From germline, CDR1 is MNHEY and CDR2 SMNVEV (reference sequence). The CDR3: CASSLRVTYEQYF. Written as DNA, the CDR3 is TGTGCCAGCAGTTTAAGGGTGACCTACGAGCAGTACTTC.

This clonotype was seen a handful of times. The chain is built from TRBV18 and TRBJ2-5; 9 bases align to TRBD1. Losses at the gene ends were 5 bases for V and 1 base for J; bases not matched to a gene: 5. This CDR3 has 15 amino acids. CDR1 and CDR2 from the germline V gene are KGHSH and LQKENI. CDR3 in DNA: TGTGCCAGCTCATGGGGACAGGGATTCCAAGAGACCCAGTACTTC. It yields the protein CASSWGQGFQETQYF. Full variable domain (missing parts from reference TRBV18 and TRBJ2-5): NAGVMQNPRHLVRRRGQEARLRCSPMKGHSHVYWYRQLPEEGLKFMVYLQKENIIDESGMPKERFSAEFPKEGPSILRIQQVVRGDSAAYFCASSWGQGFQETQYFGPGTRLLVL.

The J gene is TRBJ1-3, the V gene TRBV20-1; TRBD1 is a possible D gene (6 bases). The germline gives CDR1 DFQATT, CDR2 SNEGSKA (reference sequence). The CDR3 covers 14 residues. Between the trimmed V and J ends, which lost 0 bases and 4 bases, there was a span of 10 bases. CDR3 residues: CSAREGGRGNTIYF. CDR3 coding DNA: TGCAGTGCTAGAGAAGGGGGACGCGGAAACACCATATATTTT.

The chain uses TRBV6-5 and TRBJ2-2; 9 positions agree with TRBD2. This CDR3 is built from 16 residues. V lost 4 bases, J lost 5 bases, and 8 bases stayed unmatched. Germline V gene data show CDR1 as MNHEY and CDR2 as SVGAGI. CDR3 region: CASSSHSGRITGELFF. CDR3 nucleotides: TGTGCCAGCAGTTCCCATAGCGGGAGAATTACCGGGGAGCTGTTTTTT.

This clonotype was picked up a small number of times. The chain couples TRBV7-2 to TRBJ1-1, with D possibly being TRBD1 (5 bases). Germline CDR1 reads SGHTA; CDR2 reads FQGNSA. The germline V and J ends were trimmed by 5 bases and 1 base, with 14 bases remaining between them. The CDR3 is made up of 15 amino acids. The CDR3 reads CASSRQKYPNTEAFF. CDR3 DNA: TGTGCCAGCAGCCGACAGAAATACCCGAACACTGAAGCTTTCTTT.

This clonotype came up many times. The V call is TRBV7-9, the J call TRBJ2-1, with D unresolved. Germline values: CDR1 SEHNR, CDR2 FQNEAQ (reference sequence). The V and J ends lost 5 bases and 10 bases respectively, with 0 bases between them. The CDR3 consists of 8 residues. This chain's CDR3 is CASSEQFF. CDR3 DNA sequence: TGTGCCAGCAGCGAGCAGTTCTTC. The full variable domain, with the rest looked up from reference TRBV7-9 and TRBJ2-1, is DTGVSQNPRHKITKRGQNVTFRCDPISEHNRLYWYRQTLGQGPEFLTYFQNEAQLEKSRLLSDRFSAERPKGSFSTLEIQRTEQGDSAMYLCASSEQFFGPGTRLTVL.

V gene TRBV7-9 combines with J gene TRBJ2-5; 7 bases are shared with TRBD2. The CDR3 is 15 amino acids. The germline CDR1 and CDR2 sequences are SEHNR and FQNEAQ (reference sequence). V was pared by 5 bases and J by 4 bases, with 10 bases of the junction left unmatched. CDR3 protein: CASSHVDGGIETQYF. The CDR3 DNA is TGTGCCAGCAGCCACGTGGACGGGGGGATAGAGACCCAGTACTTC.

Ten or more counts support this clonotype. The chain links TRBV12-3 or TRBV12-4 to TRBJ2-7, with 11 nucleotides matching TRBD1. V shed 5 bases, J shed 3 bases, and the junction held 3 bases outside the gene matches. The CDR3 is made up of 14 amino acids. Here the CDR3 DNA reads TGTGCCAGCAGTGTCGGGACAGGGGGCTACGAGCAGTACTTC. Protein product: CASSVGTGGYEQYF.

Comment on this clonotype: A read error may produce the germline difference seen at one junction end. This chain connects TRBV5-1 to TRBJ2-7, with D possibly being TRBD1 (6 bases). The CDR3 is 13 amino acids. Germline CDR1 reads SGHRS; CDR2 reads YFSETQ. CDR3 sequence (DNA): TGCGCCTGCAGCTTGGCCGACAGGTACGAGCAGTACTTC. Its protein is CACSLADRYEQYF.

This clonotype showed up just a few times. The chain joins TRBV10-3 to TRBJ1-5; no clear D. Trimming removed 8 bases from V and 3 bases from J, with 11 bases in between. Germline CDR1 is ENHRY and CDR2 is SYGVKD. The CDR3 has 13 amino acids. The CDR3 reads CAIASNDNQPQHF. In DNA, the CDR3 is TGTGCCATCGCCAGCAACGACAATCAGCCCCAGCATTTT.

The chain uses TRBV5-1 and TRBJ2-1; 7 bases fit TRBD1. V was pared by 0 bases and J by 3 bases, with 6 bases of the junction left unmatched. This CDR3 has 16 amino acids. Germline loops: CDR1 SGHRS, CDR2 YFSETQ. CDR3 bases: TGCGCCAGCAGCTTGGTATCGGCAGGGGGCTACAATGAGCAGTTCTTC. As protein: CASSLVSAGGYNEQFF.